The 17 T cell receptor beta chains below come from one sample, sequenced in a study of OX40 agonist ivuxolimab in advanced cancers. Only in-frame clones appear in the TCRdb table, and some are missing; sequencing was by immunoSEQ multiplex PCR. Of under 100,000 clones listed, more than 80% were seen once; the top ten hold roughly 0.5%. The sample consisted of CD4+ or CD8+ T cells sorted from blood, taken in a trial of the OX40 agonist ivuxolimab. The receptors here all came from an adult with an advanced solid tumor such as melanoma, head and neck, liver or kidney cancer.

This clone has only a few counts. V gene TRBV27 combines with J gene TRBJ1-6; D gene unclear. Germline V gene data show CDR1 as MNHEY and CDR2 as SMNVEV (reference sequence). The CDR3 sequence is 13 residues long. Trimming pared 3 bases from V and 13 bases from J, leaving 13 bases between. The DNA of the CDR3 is TGTGCCAGCAGTTTGGACCACCTTCTTCCCCTCCACTTT. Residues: CASSLDHLLPLHF.

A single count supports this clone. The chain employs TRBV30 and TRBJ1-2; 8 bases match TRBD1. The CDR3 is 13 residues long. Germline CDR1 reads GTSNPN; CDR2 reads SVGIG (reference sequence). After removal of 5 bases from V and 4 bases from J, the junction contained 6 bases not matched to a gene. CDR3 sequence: CAWVSGQVYGYTF. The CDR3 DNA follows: TGTGCCTGGGTGTCGGGACAGGTCTATGGCTACACCTTC.

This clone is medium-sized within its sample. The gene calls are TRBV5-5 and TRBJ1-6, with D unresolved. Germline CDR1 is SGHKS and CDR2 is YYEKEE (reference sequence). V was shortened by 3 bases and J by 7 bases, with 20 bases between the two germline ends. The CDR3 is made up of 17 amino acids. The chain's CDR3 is CASSSGRGIDGNSPLHF. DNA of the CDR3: TGTGCCAGCAGCTCGGGCCGGGGTATCGATGGGAATTCACCCCTCCACTTT.

The CDR3 protein is CASSPGSEGRGQYF. For the CDR3, the DNA is TGTGCCAGCAGTCCTGGAAGCGAAGGTCGGGGGCAGTACTTC. This chain connects TRBV6-5 to TRBJ2-7, with D perhaps TRBD2 (5 bases). The CDR3 has 14 amino acids. Looked up from germline, CDR1 is MNHEY and CDR2 is SVGAGI. The V and J ends lost 5 bases and 9 bases respectively, with 20 bases between them.

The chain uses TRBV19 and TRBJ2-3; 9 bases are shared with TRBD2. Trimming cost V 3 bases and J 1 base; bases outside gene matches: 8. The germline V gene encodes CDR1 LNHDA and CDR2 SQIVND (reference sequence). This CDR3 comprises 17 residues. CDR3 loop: CASSMIPSGARTDTQYF. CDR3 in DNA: TGTGCCAGTAGTATGATCCCTAGCGGGGCCCGCACAGATACGCAGTATTTT.

CDR3 DNA sequence: TGTGCCAGCTCGCAAGCCCTAACAGGGATGAGTAACTATGGCTACACCTTC. This sequence encodes CASSQALTGMSNYGYTF. The gene calls are TRBV18 and TRBJ1-2; TRBD1 might be the D (6 bases). Germline V gene lookup returns CDR1 KGHSH and CDR2 LQKENI. CDR3 length equals 17 residues. The V end was cut by 6 bases, the J end by 1 base, with 21 bases between.

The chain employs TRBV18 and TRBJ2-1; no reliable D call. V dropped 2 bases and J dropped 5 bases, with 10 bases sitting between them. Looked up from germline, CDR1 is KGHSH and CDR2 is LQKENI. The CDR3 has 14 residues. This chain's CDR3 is CASSPTLDNNEQFF. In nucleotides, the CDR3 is TGTGCCAGCTCACCAACGCTAGATAACAATGAGCAGTTCTTC.

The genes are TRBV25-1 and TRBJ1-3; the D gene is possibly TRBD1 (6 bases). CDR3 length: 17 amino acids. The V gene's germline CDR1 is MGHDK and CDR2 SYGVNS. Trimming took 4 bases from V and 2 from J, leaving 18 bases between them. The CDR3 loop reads CASSGGPGTGTGNTIYF. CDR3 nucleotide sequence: TGTGCCAGCAGTGGAGGCCCTGGAACAGGGACTGGAAACACCATATATTTT. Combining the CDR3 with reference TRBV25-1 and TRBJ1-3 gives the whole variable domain EADIYQTPRYLVIGTGKKITLECSQTMGHDKMYWYQQDPGMELHLIHYSYGVNSTEKGDLSSESTVSRIRTEHFPLTLESARPSHTSQYLCASSGGPGTGTGNTIYFGEGSWLTVV.

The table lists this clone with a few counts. This CDR3 reads CAISESTRNYGYTF. CDR3 DNA: TGTGCCATCAGTGAGTCGACCAGGAACTATGGCTACACCTTC. The gene calls are TRBV10-3 and TRBJ1-2; no reliable D call. This CDR3 comprises 14 residues. The germline V gene has CDR1 ENHRY and CDR2 SYGVKD. The V end lost 0 bases, the J end lost 2 bases, and 7 bases lay between the germline ends.

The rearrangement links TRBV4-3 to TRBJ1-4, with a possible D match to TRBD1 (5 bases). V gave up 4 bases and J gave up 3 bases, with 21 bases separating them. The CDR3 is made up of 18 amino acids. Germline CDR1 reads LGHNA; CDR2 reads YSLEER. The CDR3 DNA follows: TGCGCCAGCAGCCCCCGGATAGGGGCCCTGCTGGCTAATGAAAAACTGTTTTTT. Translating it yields CASSPRIGALLANEKLFF.

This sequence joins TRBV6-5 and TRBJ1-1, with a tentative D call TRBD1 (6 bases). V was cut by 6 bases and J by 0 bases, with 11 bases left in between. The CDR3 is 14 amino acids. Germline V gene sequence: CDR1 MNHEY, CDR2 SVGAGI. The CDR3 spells CASRTGEMNTEAFF. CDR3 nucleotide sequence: TGTGCCAGCAGGACAGGAGAGATGAACACTGAAGCTTTCTTT.

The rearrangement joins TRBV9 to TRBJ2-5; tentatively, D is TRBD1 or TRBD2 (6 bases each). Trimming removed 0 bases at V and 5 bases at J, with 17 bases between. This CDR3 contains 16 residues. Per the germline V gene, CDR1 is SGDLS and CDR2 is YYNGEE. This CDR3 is CASSVEGRGGRETQYF. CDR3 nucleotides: TGTGCCAGCAGCGTAGAGGGCAGGGGAGGCAGGGAGACCCAGTACTTC.

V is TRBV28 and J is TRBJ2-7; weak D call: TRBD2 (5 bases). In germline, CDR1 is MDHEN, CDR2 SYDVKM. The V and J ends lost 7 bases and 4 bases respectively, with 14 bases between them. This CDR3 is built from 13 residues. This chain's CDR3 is CASTVATGYEQYF. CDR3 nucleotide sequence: TGTGCCAGCACGGTAGCAACGGGGTACGAGCAGTACTTC.

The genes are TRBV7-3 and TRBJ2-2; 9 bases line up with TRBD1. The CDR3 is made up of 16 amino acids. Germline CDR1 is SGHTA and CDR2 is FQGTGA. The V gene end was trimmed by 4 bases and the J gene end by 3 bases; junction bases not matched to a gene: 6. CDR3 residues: CASSSAGQGDTGELFF. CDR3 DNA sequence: TGTGCCAGCAGCTCCGCGGGACAGGGCGACACCGGGGAGCTGTTTTTT.

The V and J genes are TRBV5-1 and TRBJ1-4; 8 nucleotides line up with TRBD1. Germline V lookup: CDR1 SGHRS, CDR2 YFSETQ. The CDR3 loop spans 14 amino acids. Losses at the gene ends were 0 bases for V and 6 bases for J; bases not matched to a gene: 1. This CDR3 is CASSLARGHEKLFF. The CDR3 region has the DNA TGCGCCAGCAGCTTGGCCAGGGGGCATGAAAAACTGTTTTTT.

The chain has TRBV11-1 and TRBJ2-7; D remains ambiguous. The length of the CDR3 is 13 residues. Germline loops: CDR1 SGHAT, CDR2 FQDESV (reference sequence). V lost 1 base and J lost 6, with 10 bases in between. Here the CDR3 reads CASSLEQFAEQYF. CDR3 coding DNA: TGTGCCAGCAGCTTAGAACAGTTTGCCGAGCAGTACTTC.

The chain's CDR3 is CASSERPGLSNQPQHF. As DNA, the CDR3 is TGTGCCAGCAGTGAACGACCAGGGTTAAGCAATCAGCCCCAGCATTTT. The rearrangement joins TRBV2 to TRBJ1-5; a weak D match, TRBD1 (5 bases). CDR3 length: 16 amino acids. Germline CDR1 SNHLY, CDR2 FYNNEI. The germline V and J ends were trimmed by 2 bases and 1 base, with 12 bases remaining between them.